The 22 T cell receptor beta chains listed next were all sequenced from one sample in a study of T cells after yellow fever vaccination. TCRdb used MiXCR to reprocess the 5' RACE reads, holding one entry per CDR3 protein. The profile shows approximately 300,000 distinct CDR3 sequences, 9.5% to 12% of them singletons. Source: CD4+ T cells sorted from PBMCs, taken 45 days after the yellow fever booster vaccination. Every receptor here comes from a man in his late teens or twenties who received the YFV17D yellow fever vaccine.

The chain couples TRBV5-1 to TRBJ1-1; 8 bases fit TRBD1. The V gene end was trimmed by 2 bases and the J gene end by 6 bases; junction bases not matched to a gene: 6. Germline V gene data show CDR1 as SGHRS and CDR2 as YFSETQ. The CDR3 is made up of 14 amino acids. In DNA, the CDR3 is TGCGCCAGCAGCTTAGGACAGGGAGGGGCTGAAGCTTTCTTT. This gives the protein CASSLGQGGAEAFF. Full variable domain (missing parts from reference TRBV5-1 and TRBJ1-1): KAGVTQTPRYLIKTRGQQVTLSCSPISGHRSVSWYQQTPGQGLQFLFEYFSETQRNKGNFPGRFSGRQFSNSRSEMNVSTLELGDSALYLCASSLGQGGAEAFFGQGTRLTVV.

This clonotype has at least ten counts. The V and J genes are TRBV5-1 and TRBJ2-1; D may match TRBD1 or TRBD2 (5 bases each). From germline, CDR1 is SGHRS and CDR2 YFSETQ. This CDR3 region has 14 residues. V was trimmed by 4 bases and J by 4 bases, leaving 12 bases between them. CDR3 sequence: CASSQGRSYNEQFF. The CDR3 DNA is TGCGCCAGCAGCCAGGGACGGTCTTACAATGAGCAGTTCTTC.

This clonotype has only a few counts. The J gene is TRBJ2-5, the V gene TRBV7-3; TRBD2 might be the D (6 bases). V shed 5 bases and J shed 2 bases, with 9 bases lying between them. CDR1 is SGHTA, CDR2 FQGTGA, per germline. CDR3 length: 13 residues. CDR3 in amino acids: CASSPSAQETQYF. The CDR3 DNA reads TGTGCCAGCAGCCCTAGCGCACAAGAGACCCAGTACTTC.

Only a few counts were recorded for this clonotype. The chain links TRBV20-1 to TRBJ2-3, with TRBD2 matching over 8 bases. This CDR3 spans 15 amino acids. The V gene's germline CDR1 is DFQATT and CDR2 SNEGSKA (reference sequence). The ends lost 6 bases at V and 2 bases at J; junction bases unmatched: 10. CDR3 residues: CSAPRVAGNTDTQYF. CDR3 sequence (DNA): TGCAGTGCCCCCCGGGTAGCGGGGAACACAGATACGCAGTATTTT.

There are a few counts of this clonotype. The chain links TRBV2 to TRBJ2-5, with D possibly TRBD2 on 5 matching bases. Germline loops: CDR1 SNHLY, CDR2 FYNNEI. The length of the CDR3 is 16 residues. V was pared by 1 base and J by 5 bases, with 17 bases between. CDR3 sequence reads: CASSEERASMVETQYF. As DNA, the CDR3 is TGTGCCAGCAGTGAAGAGAGGGCTAGCATGGTGGAGACCCAGTACTTC.

The V and J genes are TRBV6-2 or TRBV6-3 and TRBJ2-3; perhaps D is TRBD1 or TRBD2 (7 bases each). Germline V lookup: CDR1 MNHEY, CDR2 SVGEGT. The CDR3 consists of 16 residues. Trimming stripped 8 bases from V and 3 bases from J, with 21 bases between. CDR3 in amino acids: CASRLRGGAGTDTQYF. For the CDR3, the DNA is TGTGCCAGCCGCCTCAGGGGGGGGGCAGGGACAGATACGCAGTATTTT.

This chain joins TRBV6-1 and TRBJ1-6, with TRBD1 identical over 11 bases. CDR3 length: 14 amino acids. The germline gives CDR1 MNHNS, CDR2 SASEGT. Losses at the gene ends were 7 bases for V and 9 bases for J; bases not matched to a gene: 5. CDR3 DNA: TGTGCCAGCAAACCGGGACAGGGGGGTTCACCCCTCCACTTT. Amino acids: CASKPGQGGSPLHF.

This clonotype was seen a few times. V and J are TRBV7-2 and TRBJ1-2; maybe TRBD1 (5 bases). The CDR3 is 15 amino acids. Trimming took 5 bases from V and 6 from J, leaving 19 bases between them. In germline, CDR1 is SGHTA, CDR2 FQGNSA. The CDR3 bases are TGTGCCAGCAGCCCCGGGGCGGCCAGTTTTGATGGCTACACCTTC. Translating it yields CASSPGAASFDGYTF.

The chain recombines TRBV12-3 or TRBV12-4 with TRBJ2-4; a possible D gene is TRBD1 (6 bases). This CDR3 has 14 amino acids. V lost 6 bases and J lost 0, with 9 bases in between. CDR3 sequence reads: CASRTTGAKNIQYF. Here the CDR3 DNA reads TGTGCCAGCAGGACGACAGGAGCCAAAAACATTCAGTACTTC.

A few counts support this clonotype. The chain is built from TRBV20-1 and TRBJ1-5; TRBD1 is a possible D gene (5 bases). Trimming took 6 bases from V and 1 from J, leaving 13 bases between them. Germline assignment: CDR1 DFQATT and CDR2 SNEGSKA (reference sequence). This CDR3 region has 14 residues. CDR3 sequence (DNA): TGCAGTGCCCTGAGGGGCGGGAGCAATCAGCCCCAGCATTTT. This gives the protein CSALRGGSNQPQHF.

This clonotype was counted between two and nine times. The CDR3: CASSQLRDTRGGELFF. The CDR3 DNA reads TGTGCCAGCAGCCAACTCCGGGACACTCGGGGCGGGGAGCTGTTTTTT. The chain recombines TRBV4-2 with TRBJ2-2; tentatively, D is TRBD1 (6 bases). The CDR3 runs 16 residues. Germline-derived CDR1 and CDR2 are LGHNA and YNFKEQ. Deletions cut 2 bases from V and 7 bases from J, with 17 bases between.

Only a few counts were recorded for this clonotype. The V call is TRBV28, the J call TRBJ1-2; perhaps TRBD1 as D (6 bases). Trimming removed 4 bases from V and 4 bases from J, with 10 bases in between. Germline lookup yields CDR1 MDHEN and CDR2 SYDVKM. There are 13 residues in the CDR3. The chain's CDR3 is CASSSQGTYGYTF. The CDR3 region has the DNA TGTGCCAGCAGTTCGCAGGGGACCTATGGCTACACCTTC.

This clonotype was seen more than once but under ten times. V usage is TRBV30 and J usage is TRBJ2-3; the D gene is possibly TRBD2 (6 bases). The V end was cut by 5 bases, the J end by 1 base, with 10 bases between. Germline V gene lookup returns CDR1 GTSNPN and CDR2 SVGIG (reference sequence). The CDR3 has 13 amino acids. Written as DNA, the CDR3 is TGTGCCTGGGGAGGGGTGGGCACAGATACGCAGTATTTT. Its protein is CAWGGVGTDTQYF. The full variable domain, its missing parts supplied by reference TRBV30 and TRBJ2-3, is SQTIHQWPATLVQPVGSPLSLECTVEGTSNPNLYWYRQAAGRGLQLLFYSVGIGQISSEVPQNLSASRPQDRQFILSSKKLLLSDSGFYLCAWGGVGTDTQYFGPGTRLTVL.

A few counts support this clonotype. The V gene is TRBV28, the J gene TRBJ2-3; the D call may be TRBD1 or TRBD2 (5 bases each). V was pared by 2 bases and J by 7 bases, with 16 bases between. The CDR3 has 15 residues. The germline gives CDR1 MDHEN, CDR2 SYDVKM. DNA for the CDR3: TGTGCCAGCAGTTTAGGGGGTTTGTCGTCGAATACGCAGTATTTT. Protein sequence: CASSLGGLSSNTQYF.

The chain recombines TRBV10-3 with TRBJ1-2; 7 nucleotides align to TRBD1. CDR3 length equals 14 residues. The germline V gene has CDR1 ENHRY and CDR2 SYGVKD. V trimming: 6 bases; J trimming: 1 base; junction bases outside the gene matches: 5. CDR3 region: CAISPGQDNYGYTF. In DNA form, the CDR3 reads TGTGCCATCAGCCCCGGACAGGATAACTATGGCTACACCTTC.

The rearrangement uses TRBV6-1 and TRBJ1-6; possibly TRBD1 for D (6 bases). CDR3 length: 13 amino acids. The ends were cut back, 2 bases at V and 7 bases at J, with 6 bases in the middle. Germline lookup yields CDR1 MNHNS and CDR2 SASEGT. CDR3 DNA: TGTGCCAGCAGTGAACAGGGGAATTCACCCCTCCACTTT. Translation: CASSEQGNSPLHF.

This clonotype appeared a few times. V gene TRBV7-8 combines with J gene TRBJ2-5, with 11 bases that match TRBD2. This CDR3 spans 14 amino acids. Germline trimming cut 3 bases from V and 7 bases from J; bases unmatched to any gene: 4. Germline CDR1 is SGHVS and CDR2 is FQNEAQ. The CDR3 spells CASSFVAGGVTQYF. The CDR3 DNA sequence: TGTGCCAGCAGCTTCGTAGCGGGGGGGGTGACCCAGTACTTC.

This clonotype was recorded many times. The chain couples TRBV9 to TRBJ2-1; maybe TRBD1 (6 bases). V was clipped by 0 bases and J by 2 bases, with 12 bases between them. Germline loops: CDR1 SGDLS, CDR2 YYNGEE. This CDR3 has 16 amino acids. The CDR3 region has the DNA TGTGCCAGCAGCGTAGTTACAGGGTCGACCTACAATGAGCAGTTCTTC. Protein: CASSVVTGSTYNEQFF.

This chain uses TRBV6-6 with TRBJ2-7; 8 positions match TRBD2. The CDR3 sequence is 14 residues long. CDR1 MNHNY and CDR2 SVGAGI come from the germline V gene (reference sequence). V was clipped by 2 bases and J by 4 bases; unmatched bases: 4. The CDR3: CASSYPGGVYEQYV. DNA for the CDR3: TGTGCCAGCAGTTACCCCGGGGGGGTGTACGAGCAGTACGTC.

This clonotype was observed a handful of times. V gene TRBV6-5 combines with J gene TRBJ1-2; the D gene is possibly TRBD1 (5 bases). This CDR3 spans 13 amino acids. The V end lost 6 bases, the J end lost 4 bases, and 12 bases lay between the germline ends. CDR1 and CDR2 from the germline V gene are MNHEY and SVGAGI. This chain's CDR3 is CASRPRVSYGYTF. Written as DNA, the CDR3 is TGTGCCAGCAGGCCCAGGGTCTCCTATGGCTACACCTTC.

This clonotype was seen more than once but under ten times. The rearrangement joins TRBV14 to TRBJ2-5, with D unresolved. Trimming pared 4 bases from V and 3 bases from J, leaving 18 bases between. Per germline, CDR1 SGHDN and CDR2 FVKESK. The CDR3 covers 16 residues. CDR3 in amino acids: CASSPGVSSDEETQYF. CDR3 nucleotides: TGTGCCAGCAGCCCTGGGGTTTCGTCGGATGAAGAGACCCAGTACTTC.

This chain connects TRBV6-1 to TRBJ1-2, with D tentatively TRBD1 (6 bases). Germline loops: CDR1 MNHNS, CDR2 SASEGT. CDR3 length: 13 residues. Trimming left V 11 bases short and J 7 bases short, with 20 bases between. CDR3 nucleotides: TGTGCCTCATTAACAGGGCCTTCTTTTGGCTACACCTTC. It encodes CASLTGPSFGYTF.